What follows is one T cell receptor beta chain and its context. This entry comes from a study of CD8 T cells in Susac syndrome. Whole-study context: Patients with Susac syndrome were therapy-naive, taking corticosteroids, with some also receiving intravenous immunoglobulin, or taking intravenous immunoglobulin alone at the time their blood was drawn.

It was with random hexamers that roughly 0.45 to 1 ug RNA was reverse transcribed. TCRdb processed the immunoSEQ multiplex PCR reads anew with MiXCR; each CDR3 protein has one entry. Of roughly 180,000 distinct CDR3 sequences listed, 90% to 95% were seen once; the top ten hold approximately 0.099%. This CDR3 region has 13 residues. Germline CDR1 reads MDHEN; CDR2 reads SYDVKM. Trimming cost V 8 bases and J 5 bases; bases outside gene matches: 2. Sequencing of TCR beta was carried out in blood CD8+ and CD4+ T cells. The chain combines TRBV28 with TRBJ2-3; 12 nucleotides line up with TRBD1. Sequences were obtained from CD4+ T cells from PBMCs. This TCR was sampled from a human donor with Susac syndrome. The CDR3 spells CASRDRGRDTQYF. CDR3 coding DNA: TGTGCCAGCCGGGACAGGGGGCGAGATACGCAGTATTTT.